This TCR beta chain is from a study of shared clonotypes between healthy human individuals. The V gene's germline CDR1 is GTSNPN and CDR2 SVGIG (reference sequence). The ends were cut back, 6 bases at V and 5 bases at J, with 11 bases in the middle. The CDR3 contains 13 residues. The run depth of the assay was deep. Generated by immunoSEQ multiplex PCR, the TCRdb table keeps only in-frame clones and is missing some. The sample records about 600,000 clones, about 97% being singletons. The chain employs TRBV30 and TRBJ2-6; D call uncertain. This clonotype originated in a woman younger than 45 in good health. The sequenced material came from naive CD4+ T cells sorted from blood. Described subset: CD45RA+ positively selected. For the CDR3, the DNA is TGTGCCTGCCGAGTAGTCTGGGCCAACGTCCTGACTTTC. This encodes CACRVVWANVLTF.